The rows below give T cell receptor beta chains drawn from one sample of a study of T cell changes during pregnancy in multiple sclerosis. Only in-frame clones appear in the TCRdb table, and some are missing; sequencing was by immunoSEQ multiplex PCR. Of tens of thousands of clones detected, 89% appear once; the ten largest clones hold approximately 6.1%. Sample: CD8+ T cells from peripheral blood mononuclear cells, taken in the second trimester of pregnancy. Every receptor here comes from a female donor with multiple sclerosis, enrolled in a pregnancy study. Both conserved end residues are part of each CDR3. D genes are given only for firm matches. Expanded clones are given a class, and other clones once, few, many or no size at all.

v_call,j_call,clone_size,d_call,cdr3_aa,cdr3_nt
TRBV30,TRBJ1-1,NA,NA,CAWSASTEAFF,TGTGCCTGGAGTGCGTCGACTGAAGCTTTCTTT
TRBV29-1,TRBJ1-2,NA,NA,CSVGGDMAVTF,TGCAGCGTCGGAGGGGATATGGCTGTCACCTTC
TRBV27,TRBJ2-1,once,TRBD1,CASSLGQGGHEQFF,TGTGCCAGCAGTCTAGGACAGGGTGGTCATGAGCAGTTCTTC
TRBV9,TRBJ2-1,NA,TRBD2,CASSPGLVANEQFF,TGTGCCAGCAGCCCAGGACTAGTTGCCAATGAGCAGTTCTTC
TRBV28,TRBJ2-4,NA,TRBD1,CASSRDRGASVNIQYF,TGTGCCAGCAGTAGGGACAGGGGGGCATCAGTAAACATTCAGTACTTC
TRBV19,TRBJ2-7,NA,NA,CASSMAGREQYF,TGTGCCAGTAGTATGGCGGGGAGGGAGCAGTACTTC
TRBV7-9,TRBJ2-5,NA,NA,CAFSGRVETQYF,TGTGCCTTCTCTGGCAGGGTCGAGACCCAGTACTTC
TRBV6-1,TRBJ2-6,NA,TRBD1,CASSVRGPGGSGANVLTF,TGTGCCAGCAGTGTCAGGGGGCCAGGGGGCTCTGGGGCCAACGTCCTGACTTTC
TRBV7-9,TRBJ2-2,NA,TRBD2,CASSRTSGRGNTGELFF,TGTGCCAGCAGCCGGACTAGCGGGAGAGGGAACACCGGGGAGCTGTTTTTT
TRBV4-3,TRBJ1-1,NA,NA,CASSSGVEYSEAFF,TGCGCCAGCAGCTCAGGGGTGGAATACTCTGAAGCTTTCTTT
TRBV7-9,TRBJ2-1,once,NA,CASSLIKNSDSYNEQFF,TGTGCCAGCAGCTTAATAAAGAACAGTGACTCCTACAATGAGCAGTTCTTC
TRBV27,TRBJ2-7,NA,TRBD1,CASSPTGYTYEQYF,TGTGCCAGCAGTCCGACAGGGTACACCTACGAGCAGTACTTC
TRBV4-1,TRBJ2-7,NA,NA,CASSQDPGVIEFYEQYF,TGCGCCAGCAGCCAAGATCCGGGTGTGATAGAGTTCTACGAGCAGTACTTC
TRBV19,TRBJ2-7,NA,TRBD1,CASSSGQNYEQYF,TGTGCCAGTAGTTCGGGACAGAACTACGAGCAGTACTTC
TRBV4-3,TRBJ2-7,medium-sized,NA,CASSQDREALWEQYF,TGCGCCAGCAGCCAAGATCGGGAAGCGCTCTGGGAGCAGTACTTC
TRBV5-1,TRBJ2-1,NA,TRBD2,CASSLVGLAGTGENEQFF,TGCGCCAGCAGCTTGGTCGGACTAGCGGGAACGGGTGAGAATGAGCAGTTCTTC
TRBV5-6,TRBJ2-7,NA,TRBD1,CASSSETGEFYEQYF,TGTGCCAGCAGCTCCGAGACAGGGGAATTCTACGAGCAGTACTTC
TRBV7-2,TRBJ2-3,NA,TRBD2,CASSLGVAGSTDTQYF,TGTGCCAGCAGCTTAGGGGTAGCGGGATCCACAGATACGCAGTATTTT
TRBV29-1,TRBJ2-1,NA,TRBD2,CSVEVAGGPVNEQFF,TGCAGCGTTGAGGTAGCGGGAGGGCCAGTCAATGAGCAGTTCTTC
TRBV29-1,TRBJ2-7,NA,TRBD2,CSARGTSGSREQYF,TGCAGCGCCCGAGGGACTAGCGGGAGTAGAGAGCAGTACTTC
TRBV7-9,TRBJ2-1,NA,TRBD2,CASSVAGDNEQFF,TGTGCCAGCAGCGTCGCGGGGGACAATGAGCAGTTCTTC
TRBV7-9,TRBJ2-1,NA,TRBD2,CASRVSGRSYNEQFF,TGTGCCAGCAGGGTTAGCGGGAGATCCTACAATGAGCAGTTCTTC
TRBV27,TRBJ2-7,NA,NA,CASSLGQRQSPYEQYF,TGTGCCAGCAGTTTAGGTCAGCGACAGTCTCCCTACGAGCAGTACTTC
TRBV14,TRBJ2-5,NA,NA,CASSLLTDYQETQYF,TGTGCCAGCAGCCTCTTGACGGACTACCAAGAGACCCAGTACTTC
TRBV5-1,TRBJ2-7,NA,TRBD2,CASSFGGGWDEQYF,TGCGCCAGCAGCTTCGGGGGGGGATGGGACGAGCAGTACTTC
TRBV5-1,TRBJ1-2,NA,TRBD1,CAVSDGTELYGYTF,TGCGCCGTCAGCGATGGGACAGAGCTCTATGGCTACACCTTC
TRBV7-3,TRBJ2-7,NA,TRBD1,CASSPGQVSEQYF,TGTGCCAGCAGCCCGGGACAGGTGAGCGAGCAGTACTTC
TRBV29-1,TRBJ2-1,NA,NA,CSVFERSTAEQFF,TGCAGCGTTTTCGAGCGGTCGACCGCTGAGCAGTTCTTC
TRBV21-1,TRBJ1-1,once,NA,CASSEPRQVCTEAFF,TGTGCCAGCAGCGAACCCAGGCAGGTTTGCACTGAAGCTTTCTTT
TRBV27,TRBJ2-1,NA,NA,CASSFRAYNEQFF,TGTGCCAGCAGTTTTAGAGCCTACAATGAGCAGTTCTTC
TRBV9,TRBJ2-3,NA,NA,CASSVESGGLSTDTQYF,TGTGCCAGCAGCGTAGAATCAGGTGGGCTAAGCACAGATACGCAGTATTTT
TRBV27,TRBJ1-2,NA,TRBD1,CASSPYDRDSLYGYTF,TGTGCCAGCAGTCCATACGACAGGGACTCGCTCTATGGCTACACCTTC